This entry concerns a single TCR beta chain. In the source study's methods: Quantification of nucleated cells was approximated via reference gene primer amplification. Measured with immunoSEQ multiplex PCR; TCRdb has only the in-frame clones, and not every one. The D gene and trimming were derived from the DNA, and the V and J assignments and clone size from that table. The sample lists over 250,000 clones, 84% occurring once. Trimming stripped 5 bases from V and 5 bases from J, with 15 bases between. The CDR3 is made up of 14 amino acids. CDR1 and CDR2 (germline): MNHEY, SVGAGI. The age range of participants was about 18 to 95 years, with residence in about two dozen US areas. Donors were grouped by their self-reported clinical history. This entry comes from a study of blood T cell repertoires in COVID-19. As for the study in general: T cells, B-cell-depleted T cells, or PBMCs supplied cDNA or gDNA.

The TCR sequence derives from a man between 25 and 39 years old with acute COVID-19. This chain joins TRBV6-5 and TRBJ2-5; tentative D call: TRBD2 (5 bases). The sequenced sample was PBMCs or T cells enriched from blood (not recorded which). The CDR3 bases are TGTGCCAGCAGTCCTAAACTAGGTTGGGAGACCCAGTACTTC. Protein product: CASSPKLGWETQYF.